A selection of T cell receptor beta chains follows, all from one sample in a study of CD4+ T cells in melanoma. Libraries were prepared by immunoSEQ multiplex PCR; TCRdb keeps only in-frame clonotypes and omits some of them. The sample yields 11,000 to 15,000 clones, just over 70% seen once. Sequencing input: cells from a culture (not recorded whether cultured in vitro). These receptors were collected from a human donor with melanoma. CDR3s include the opening cysteine and the closing phenylalanine or tryptophan. A D gene is named only where the DNA matches it firmly. Expanded clones are given a class, and other clones once, few, many or no size at all.

J gene: TRBJ1-2; V gene: TRBV2; D gene: -; clone size: -; CDR3 protein: CASSLIASPHGYTF; CDR3 DNA: TGTGCCAGCAGTTTAATAGCCTCTCCCCATGGCTACACCTTC
J gene: TRBJ2-7; V gene: TRBV5-5; D gene: TRBD1; clone size: -; CDR3 protein: CASSLAGTGKSYEQYF; CDR3 DNA: TGTGCCAGCAGCTTAGCCGGGACAGGGAAATCCTACGAGCAGTACTTC
J gene: TRBJ2-7; V gene: TRBV11-3; D gene: TRBD1; clone size: -; CDR3 protein: CASSRLGQRGEQYF; CDR3 DNA: TGTGCCAGCAGCCGCCTGGGACAGCGCGGAGAGCAGTACTTC
J gene: TRBJ2-3; V gene: TRBV5-4; D gene: TRBD2; clone size: -; CDR3 protein: CASSRGGASDTQYF; CDR3 DNA: TGTGCCAGCAGCCGCGGGGGGGCCTCAGATACGCAGTATTTT
J gene: TRBJ2-2; V gene: TRBV5-1; D gene: TRBD2; clone size: few; CDR3 protein: CASSLTSGATGELFF; CDR3 DNA: TGCGCCAGCAGCCTCACTAGCGGGGCCACCGGGGAGCTGTTTTTT
J gene: TRBJ1-2; V gene: TRBV6-1; D gene: -; clone size: -; CDR3 protein: CASSESAGYYGYTF; CDR3 DNA: TGTGCCAGCAGTGAATCGGCAGGCTACTATGGCTACACCTTC
J gene: TRBJ2-7; V gene: TRBV6-6; D gene: -; clone size: -; CDR3 protein: CASSYSSGYYEQYF; CDR3 DNA: TGTGCCAGCAGTTACTCGTCGGGGTACTACGAGCAGTACTTC
J gene: TRBJ2-6; V gene: TRBV5-4; D gene: -; clone size: few; CDR3 protein: CASSLGRGGANVLTF; CDR3 DNA: TGTGCCAGCAGCTTGGGCCGTGGTGGGGCCAACGTCCTGACTTTC
J gene: TRBJ1-6; V gene: TRBV2; D gene: -; clone size: -; CDR3 protein: CASSGEVLQALHF; CDR3 DNA: TGTGCCAGCAGTGGGGAAGTTTTGCAGGCCCTCCACTTT
J gene: TRBJ1-2; V gene: TRBV7-2; D gene: TRBD1; clone size: -; CDR3 protein: CASSLATGALIYGYTF; CDR3 DNA: TGTGCCAGCAGCTTAGCGACAGGGGCCCTTATCTATGGCTACACCTTC
J gene: TRBJ2-1; V gene: TRBV5-4; D gene: TRBD1; clone size: -; CDR3 protein: CASSPTTGRLDEQFF; CDR3 DNA: TGTGCCAGCAGCCCAACGACAGGGCGGCTTGATGAGCAGTTCTTC
J gene: TRBJ2-2; V gene: TRBV10-3; D gene: -; clone size: -; CDR3 protein: CAISFDGTGELFF; CDR3 DNA: TGTGCCATCAGTTTCGACGGCACCGGGGAGCTGTTTTTT
J gene: TRBJ2-1; V gene: TRBV6-1; D gene: TRBD1; clone size: -; CDR3 protein: CASSGTAYDEQFF; CDR3 DNA: TGTGCCAGTTCCGGGACAGCCTACGATGAGCAGTTCTTC
J gene: TRBJ1-4; V gene: TRBV30; D gene: TRBD1; clone size: -; CDR3 protein: CAWRAGTGNEKLFF; CDR3 DNA: TGTGCCTGGAGGGCCGGGACAGGGAATGAAAAACTGTTTTTT
J gene: TRBJ1-6; V gene: TRBV5-1; D gene: -; clone size: -; CDR3 protein: CASSTDRNNSPLHF; CDR3 DNA: TGCGCCAGCAGTACCGACAGAAATAATTCACCCCTCCACTTT
J gene: TRBJ2-7; V gene: TRBV7-2; D gene: TRBD2; clone size: -; CDR3 protein: CASSTRLGAGATYEQYF; CDR3 DNA: TGTGCCAGCAGCACACGCCTGGGAGCGGGGGCCACCTACGAGCAGTACTTC
J gene: TRBJ2-3; V gene: TRBV7-3; D gene: TRBD1; clone size: -; CDR3 protein: CASSLTGFFADTQYF; CDR3 DNA: TGTGCCAGCAGCTTGACAGGGTTCTTTGCAGATACGCAGTATTTT
J gene: TRBJ2-5; V gene: TRBV2; D gene: TRBD2; clone size: -; CDR3 protein: CASSEIVGGQETQYF; CDR3 DNA: TGTGCCAGCAGTGAAATCGTCGGGGGGCAAGAGACCCAGTACTTC
J gene: TRBJ2-1; V gene: TRBV19; D gene: TRBD2; clone size: -; CDR3 protein: CASSPRLRLAGGSYNEQFF; CDR3 DNA: TGTGCCAGTAGTCCCAGACTCCGACTAGCGGGGGGAAGCTACAATGAGCAGTTCTTC
J gene: TRBJ1-2; V gene: TRBV6-5; D gene: -; clone size: -; CDR3 protein: CASRRGLNYGYTF; CDR3 DNA: TGTGCCAGCCGACGCGGCCTGAACTATGGCTACACCTTC
J gene: TRBJ2-1; V gene: TRBV2; D gene: -; clone size: -; CDR3 protein: CASSEGDRLGNEQFF; CDR3 DNA: TGTGCCAGCAGTGAAGGGGACCGGCTGGGTAATGAGCAGTTCTTC
J gene: TRBJ2-2; V gene: TRBV5-1; D gene: -; clone size: once; CDR3 protein: CASRATANTGELFF; CDR3 DNA: TGCGCCAGCAGGGCGACGGCGAACACCGGGGAGCTGTTTTTT
J gene: TRBJ2-7; V gene: TRBV2; D gene: -; clone size: -; CDR3 protein: CASSVYGAYEQYF; CDR3 DNA: TGTGCCAGCAGCGTGTACGGTGCCTACGAGCAGTACTTC
J gene: TRBJ2-5; V gene: TRBV9; D gene: -; clone size: -; CDR3 protein: CASSVDLFTQYF; CDR3 DNA: TGTGCCAGCAGCGTAGATTTATTTACCCAGTACTTC
J gene: TRBJ1-4; V gene: TRBV5-6; D gene: -; clone size: -; CDR3 protein: CASSLVGVPATNEKLFF; CDR3 DNA: TGTGCCAGCAGCTTGGTGGGGGTTCCTGCAACTAATGAAAAACTGTTTTTT
J gene: TRBJ1-2; V gene: TRBV30; D gene: -; clone size: -; CDR3 protein: CAWSVRGGYTF; CDR3 DNA: TGTGCCTGGAGTGTACGGGGGGGCTACACCTTC
J gene: TRBJ2-3; V gene: TRBV4-2; D gene: TRBD2; clone size: -; CDR3 protein: CASSQDWSGGEADTQYF; CDR3 DNA: TGTGCCAGCAGCCAAGATTGGAGCGGGGGGGAAGCAGATACGCAGTATTTT
J gene: TRBJ1-5; V gene: TRBV5-1; D gene: -; clone size: few; CDR3 protein: CASIPVGSNQPQHF; CDR3 DNA: TGCGCCAGCATCCCGGTCGGTAGCAATCAGCCCCAGCATTTT
J gene: TRBJ2-7; V gene: TRBV5-5; D gene: TRBD1; clone size: -; CDR3 protein: CASSFSGQGNYEQYF; CDR3 DNA: TGTGCCAGCAGCTTTTCGGGACAGGGCAACTACGAGCAGTACTTC
J gene: TRBJ1-1; V gene: TRBV4-2; D gene: -; clone size: few; CDR3 protein: CASSQVDPPNTEAFF; CDR3 DNA: TGTGCCAGCAGCCAAGTAGATCCACCGAACACTGAAGCTTTCTTT
J gene: TRBJ1-4; V gene: TRBV11-2; D gene: TRBD1; clone size: -; CDR3 protein: CASSRGTGPWEKLFF; CDR3 DNA: TGTGCCAGCAGCCGCGGGACAGGACCATGGGAAAAACTGTTTTTT
J gene: TRBJ1-1; V gene: TRBV2; D gene: -; clone size: -; CDR3 protein: CASTRLENTEAFF; CDR3 DNA: TGTGCCAGCACCAGGCTAGAAAACACTGAAGCTTTCTTT
J gene: TRBJ1-1; V gene: TRBV5-1; D gene: -; clone size: -; CDR3 protein: CASSLNAYPDMNTEAFF; CDR3 DNA: TGCGCCAGCAGCTTAAACGCCTACCCGGACATGAACACTGAAGCTTTCTTT
J gene: TRBJ1-3; V gene: TRBV29-1; D gene: -; clone size: few; CDR3 protein: CSVRTAGNTIYF; CDR3 DNA: TGCAGCGTGAGGACAGCTGGAAACACCATATATTTT
J gene: TRBJ1-1; V gene: TRBV18; D gene: -; clone size: -; CDR3 protein: CASSPPTRVLGTEAFF; CDR3 DNA: TGTGCCAGCTCACCACCAACGAGGGTACTGGGCACTGAAGCTTTCTTT
J gene: TRBJ1-1; V gene: TRBV20-1; D gene: -; clone size: few; CDR3 protein: CSAQHDTEAFF; CDR3 DNA: TGCAGTGCTCAACATGACACTGAAGCTTTCTTT
J gene: TRBJ1-6; V gene: TRBV18; D gene: -; clone size: -; CDR3 protein: CASSPPGGTMGSPLHF; CDR3 DNA: TGTGCCAGCTCACCACCGGGGGGAACTATGGGTTCACCCCTCCACTTT
J gene: TRBJ1-5; V gene: TRBV23-1; D gene: -; clone size: -; CDR3 protein: CASSPSGHYRQPQHF; CDR3 DNA: TGCGCCAGCAGTCCTTCCGGTCATTATCGGCAGCCCCAGCATTTT
J gene: TRBJ1-2; V gene: TRBV5-1; D gene: -; clone size: -; CDR3 protein: CASRRIWVDSSGISGYGYTF; CDR3 DNA: TGCGCCAGCAGGAGAATCTGGGTTGATAGCTCGGGGATCAGTGGGTATGGCTACACCTTC
J gene: TRBJ1-2; V gene: TRBV18; D gene: TRBD1; clone size: -; CDR3 protein: CASSPSAGTGHKYYGYTF; CDR3 DNA: TGTGCCAGCTCACCAAGTGCCGGGACAGGGCATAAATACTATGGCTACACCTTC
J gene: TRBJ2-5; V gene: TRBV19; D gene: -; clone size: -; CDR3 protein: CASSIYGQGEQYF; CDR3 DNA: TGTGCCAGTAGTATTTACGGTCAAGGGGAGCAGTACTTC
J gene: TRBJ1-2; V gene: TRBV6-6; D gene: -; clone size: -; CDR3 protein: CASSRLGQTNYGYTF; CDR3 DNA: TGTGCCAGCAGTCGTCTCGGACAGACTAACTATGGCTACACCTTC
J gene: TRBJ2-3; V gene: TRBV11-2; D gene: -; clone size: -; CDR3 protein: CASSLLFGGDVTDTQYF; CDR3 DNA: TGTGCCAGCAGCTTACTGTTTGGCGGGGATGTGACAGATACGCAGTATTTT
J gene: TRBJ1-6; V gene: TRBV5-8; D gene: TRBD1; clone size: few; CDR3 protein: CASSYQGARNSPLHF; CDR3 DNA: TGTGCCAGCAGTTACCAGGGGGCCCGGAATTCACCCCTCCACTTT
J gene: TRBJ1-3; V gene: TRBV12-5; D gene: -; clone size: -; CDR3 protein: CASGPPPGNTIYF; CDR3 DNA: TGTGCTAGTGGTCCCCCCCCTGGAAACACCATATATTTT
J gene: TRBJ2-3; V gene: TRBV29-1; D gene: -; clone size: -; CDR3 protein: CSENTDTQYF; CDR3 DNA: TGCAGCGAGAACACAGATACGCAGTATTTT
J gene: TRBJ2-1; V gene: TRBV20-1; D gene: -; clone size: -; CDR3 protein: CSVSSYNEQFF; CDR3 DNA: TGCAGTGTTAGCTCCTACAATGAGCAGTTCTTC
J gene: TRBJ1-1; V gene: TRBV7-2; D gene: -; clone size: -; CDR3 protein: CASSLGGGGRPEAFF; CDR3 DNA: TGTGCCAGCAGCTTAGGCGGTGGAGGGAGGCCTGAAGCTTTCTTT
J gene: TRBJ2-2; V gene: TRBV9; D gene: -; clone size: -; CDR3 protein: CASSVGWEGELFF; CDR3 DNA: TGTGCCAGCAGCGTAGGATGGGAAGGGGAGCTGTTTTTT
J gene: TRBJ2-7; V gene: TRBV30; D gene: -; clone size: few; CDR3 protein: CAWMGDYEQYF; CDR3 DNA: TGTGCCTGGATGGGAGACTACGAGCAGTACTTC